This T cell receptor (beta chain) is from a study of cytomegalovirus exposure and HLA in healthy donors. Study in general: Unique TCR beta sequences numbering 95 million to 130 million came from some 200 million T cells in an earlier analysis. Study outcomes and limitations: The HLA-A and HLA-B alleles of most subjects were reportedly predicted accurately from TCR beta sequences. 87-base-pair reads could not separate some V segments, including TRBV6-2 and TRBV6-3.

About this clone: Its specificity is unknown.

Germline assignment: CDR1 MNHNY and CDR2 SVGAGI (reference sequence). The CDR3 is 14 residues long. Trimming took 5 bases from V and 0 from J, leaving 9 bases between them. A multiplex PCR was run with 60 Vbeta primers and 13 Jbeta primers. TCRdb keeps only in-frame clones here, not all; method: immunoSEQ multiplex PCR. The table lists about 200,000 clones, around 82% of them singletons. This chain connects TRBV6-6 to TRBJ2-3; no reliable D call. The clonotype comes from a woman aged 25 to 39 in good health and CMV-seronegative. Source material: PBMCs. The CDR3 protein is CASSPQLSTDTQYF. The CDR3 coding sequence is TGTGCCAGCAGTCCCCAACTTAGCACAGATACGCAGTATTTT.